This passage covers 18 T cell receptor beta chains from one sample sequenced in a study of cytomegalovirus exposure and HLA in healthy donors. The PCR made use of 60 Vbeta and 13 Jbeta primers. Libraries were prepared by immunoSEQ multiplex PCR; TCRdb keeps only in-frame clonotypes and omits some of them. The sample data list approximately 110,000 clones. The source material was PBMCs. The receptors were sampled from a man in his forties or fifties in good health and CMV-seronegative.

The chain couples TRBV30 to TRBJ2-3; TRBD2 might be the D (8 bases). Germline CDR1 is GTSNPN and CDR2 is SVGIG (reference sequence). Trimming took 7 bases from V and 3 from J, leaving 26 bases between them. The CDR3 length is 17 residues. The CDR3 coding sequence is TGTGCCTCGACATCCACAGGGGCGGGGGGAGGTACAGATACGCAGTATTTT. It specifies CASTSTGAGGGTDTQYF.

CDR3 DNA sequence: TGTGCCAGCTACAGGGTACCCAATGAAAAACTGTTTTTT. Encoded protein: CASYRVPNEKLFF. V is TRBV6-5 and J is TRBJ1-4; D possibly corresponds to TRBD1 (6 bases). Trimming pared 8 bases from V and 5 bases from J, leaving 12 bases between. The V gene's germline CDR1 is MNHEY and CDR2 SVGAGI. CDR3 length equals 13 residues.

The chain carries TRBV30 and TRBJ1-2; D gene unclear. Germline loops: CDR1 GTSNPN, CDR2 SVGIG (reference sequence). CDR3 length: 14 residues. V gave up 6 bases and J gave up 8 bases, with 22 bases separating them. The CDR3 DNA follows: TGTGCCTGCCCGCCGGGCCCCCGGTCGGGGGGCTACACCTTC. Its protein is CACPPGPRSGGYTF.

The V gene is TRBV5-6, the J gene TRBJ2-4; 8 positions agree with TRBD2. Germline V lookup: CDR1 SGHDT, CDR2 YYEEEE. CDR3 length: 13 residues. With V trimmed by 7 bases and J by 4 bases, 4 bases remained unmatched. CDR3 DNA sequence: TGTGCCAGCGGGCCGGGGGGGAAAAACATTCAGTACTTC. Translated, it gives CASGPGGKNIQYF.

The chain is built from TRBV6-6 and TRBJ2-3, with 8 bases identical to TRBD2. Germline values: CDR1 MNHNY, CDR2 SVGAGI (reference sequence). The trim removed 9 bases at V and 4 bases at J, leaving 9 bases unmatched. The CDR3 runs 14 residues. This CDR3 reads CASEPGGSADTQYF. In nucleotides, the CDR3 is TGTGCCAGTGAGCCGGGGGGGAGCGCAGATACGCAGTATTTT.

Here the CDR3 DNA reads TGCGGGACAGACTCCTATGGCTACACCTTC. Translating gives CGTDSYGYTF. The gene calls are TRBV20-1 and TRBJ1-2, with 7 bases aligning to TRBD1. Germline V gene lookup returns CDR1 DFQATT and CDR2 SNEGSKA (reference sequence). The CDR3 runs to 10 residues.

The chain is built from TRBV9 and TRBJ1-3; 7 bases map to TRBD1. CDR3 length: 13 residues. Per germline, CDR1 SGDLS and CDR2 YYNGEE. V lost 6 bases, J lost 4 bases, and 4 bases stayed unmatched. This CDR3 is CASKGAGGNTIYF. Here the CDR3 DNA reads TGTGCCAGCAAGGGGGCGGGAGGAAACACCATATATTTT.

The chain employs TRBV11-2 and TRBJ1-2, with TRBD1 as a possible D gene (6 bases). The CDR3 is made up of 14 amino acids. Germline CDR1 and CDR2: SGHAT and FQNNGV. Trimming stripped 5 bases from V and 8 bases from J, with 18 bases between. CDR3 nucleotides: TGTGCCAGCAGCCCCTACAGGGAATCTCGGGGCTACACCTTC. Its translation: CASSPYRESRGYTF. Full variable domain (rest looked up from reference TRBV11-2 and TRBJ1-2): EAGVAQSPRYKIIEKRQSVAFWCNPISGHATLYWYQQILGQGPKLLIQFQNNGVVDDSQLPKDRFSAERLKGVDSTLKIQPAKLEDSAVYLCASSPYRESRGYTFGSGTRLTVV.

The chain employs TRBV6-6 and TRBJ1-6; 8 bases are shared with TRBD1. This CDR3 is 15 amino acids long. J was trimmed by 10 bases and V by 2 bases; bases with no gene match: 7. The germline V gene has CDR1 MNHNY and CDR2 SVGAGI (reference sequence). This CDR3 is CASSYLDRGQSPLHF. The CDR3 region has the DNA TGTGCCAGCAGTTACCTCGACAGGGGCCAGTCACCCCTCCACTTT.

The rearrangement uses TRBV4-1 and TRBJ2-5; maybe TRBD2 (6 bases). V was shortened by 1 base and J by 2 bases, with 8 bases between the two germline ends. Germline V CDR1 and CDR2: MGHRA, YSYEKL. This CDR3 is 14 amino acids long. The CDR3 protein is CASSQGDSQETQYF. CDR3 nucleotide sequence: TGCGCCAGCAGCCAAGGGGACTCACAAGAGACCCAGTACTTC.

The V call is TRBV6-4, the J call TRBJ1-1, with a tentative D call TRBD1 (5 bases). Germline values: CDR1 MRHNA, CDR2 SNTAGT. The CDR3 length is 13 residues. Trimming left V 8 bases short and J 0 bases short, with 10 bases between. CDR3 DNA sequence: TGTGCCAGCGCAAGACAGCTGAACACTGAAGCTTTCTTT. The encoded protein is CASARQLNTEAFF.

The J gene is TRBJ2-5, the V gene TRBV5-6; 12 bases agree with TRBD2. Germline CDR1 reads SGHDT; CDR2 reads YYEEEE. J lost 2 bases, V lost 2 bases, and 1 base had no gene match. This CDR3 contains 15 residues. CDR3 coding DNA: TGTGCCAGCAGCTTTCTAGCGGGAGGGCAAGAGACCCAGTACTTC. It codes for CASSFLAGGQETQYF.

The chain joins TRBV11-3 to TRBJ2-5, with a tentative D call TRBD2 (5 bases). The CDR3 is made up of 14 amino acids. The V gene lost 4 bases and the J gene lost 4 bases, with 13 bases spanning the gap. Germline V gives CDR1 SGHNT, CDR2 YENEEA. The CDR3 nucleotides are TGTGCCAGCAGCTCCGGCGACTATCGAGAGACCCAGTACTTC. Encoded protein: CASSSGDYRETQYF.

The V call is TRBV7-3, the J call TRBJ2-1, with D perhaps matching TRBD1 (6 bases). V gave up 4 bases and J gave up 8 bases, with 9 bases separating them. The CDR3 has 12 residues. Germline CDR1 and CDR2: SGHTA and FQGTGA. The CDR3 sequence: CASSYSGDEQFF. As DNA, the CDR3 is TGTGCCAGCAGCTATTCAGGGGATGAGCAGTTCTTC.

This chain's CDR3 is CAISPGLAGIDTQYF. For the CDR3, the DNA is TGTGCCATCAGTCCCGGACTAGCGGGGATAGATACGCAGTATTTT. The V gene is TRBV10-3, the J gene TRBJ2-3, with 12 bases fitting TRBD2. The V gene's germline CDR1 is ENHRY and CDR2 SYGVKD. The CDR3 has 15 amino acids. J was trimmed by 5 bases and V by 5 bases; bases with no gene match: 5.

The rearrangement joins TRBV2 to TRBJ2-5, with TRBD2 matching over 9 bases. J lost 6 bases, V lost 3 bases, and 5 bases had no gene match. The germline V gene encodes CDR1 SNHLY and CDR2 FYNNEI. The CDR3 loop spans 14 amino acids. The CDR3 sequence: CASSDLAGRQTQYF. CDR3 in DNA: TGTGCCAGCAGTGACCTAGCGGGACGGCAGACCCAGTACTTC.

The V and J genes are TRBV5-4 and TRBJ2-2; no clear D gene. V was shortened by 0 bases and J by 0 bases, with 6 bases between the two germline ends. Germline V lookup: CDR1 SGHNT, CDR2 YYREEE (reference sequence). The CDR3 length is 15 residues. The CDR3 region has the DNA TGTGCCAGCAGCTTGGGGCAGACGAACACCGGGGAGCTGTTTTTT. Residues: CASSLGQTNTGELFF.

The gene calls are TRBV4-1 and TRBJ2-7; D might be TRBD1 (6 bases). CDR3 length equals 16 residues. V was shortened by 0 bases and J by 2 bases, with 14 bases between the two germline ends. Germline CDR1 and CDR2: MGHRA and YSYEKL. The CDR3 nucleotides are TGCGCCAGCAGCCAAGAAATCGGGACAATTACCTACGAGCAGTACTTC. Translation: CASSQEIGTITYEQYF.